This T cell receptor beta chain was identified in a study of cytomegalovirus exposure and HLA in healthy donors. Researchers ran the PCR with 60 Vbeta and 13 Jbeta primers. The assay was immunoSEQ multiplex PCR, and TCRdb's table has in-frame clones only and misses some. The sample lists 100,000 to 150,000 clones; about three quarters were seen once. This TCR derives from a man between 60 and 75 years old in good health and CMV-seropositive. The sequenced sample was PBMCs.

CDR3 in amino acids: CASSTGLAGVNEQFF. The DNA of the CDR3 is TGTGCCAGTAGTACGGGACTAGCGGGAGTCAATGAGCAGTTCTTC. The chain employs TRBV27 and TRBJ2-1, with 14 bases identical to TRBD2. V was clipped by 9 bases and J by 6 bases; unmatched bases: 7. From germline, CDR1 is MNHEY and CDR2 SMNVEV (reference sequence). The CDR3 sequence is 15 residues long.